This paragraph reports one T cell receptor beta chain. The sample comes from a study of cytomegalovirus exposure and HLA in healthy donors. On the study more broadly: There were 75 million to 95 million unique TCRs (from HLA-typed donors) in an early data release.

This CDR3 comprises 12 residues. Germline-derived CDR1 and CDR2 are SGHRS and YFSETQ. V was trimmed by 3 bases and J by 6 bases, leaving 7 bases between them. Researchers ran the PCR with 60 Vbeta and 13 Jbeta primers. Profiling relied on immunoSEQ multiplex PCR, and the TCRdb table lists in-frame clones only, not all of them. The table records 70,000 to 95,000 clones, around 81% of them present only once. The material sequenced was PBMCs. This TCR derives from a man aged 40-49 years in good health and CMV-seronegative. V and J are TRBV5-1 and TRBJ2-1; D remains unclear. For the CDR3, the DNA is TGCGCCAGCAGCTCTAGTTTCAATGAGCAGTTCTTC. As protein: CASSSSFNEQFF.